The 14 T cell receptor beta chains reported below all come from one sample, sequenced in a study of cytomegalovirus exposure and HLA in healthy donors. Both 60 Vbeta primers and 13 Jbeta primers went into the PCR. The protocol was immunoSEQ multiplex PCR, while the TCRdb copy is restricted to in-frame clones and leaves out a portion. The sample records more than 150,000 clones, around three quarters being singletons. Sequenced sample: PBMCs. These receptors were collected from a woman younger than 45 in good health and CMV-seropositive.

V and J are TRBV7-8 and TRBJ1-3; no definite D call. Germline CDR1 reads SGHVS; CDR2 reads FQNEAQ. Trimming removed 2 bases from V and 4 bases from J, with 9 bases in between. The CDR3 loop spans 14 amino acids. This chain's CDR3 is CASSLSTEGNTIYF. CDR3 DNA: TGTGCCAGCAGCTTAAGCACGGAGGGAAACACCATATATTTT.

V is TRBV6-4 and J is TRBJ2-3, with 8 positions matching TRBD2. The CDR3 runs to 14 residues. The trim removed 3 bases at V and 9 bases at J, leaving 8 bases unmatched. CDR1 and CDR2 (germline): MRHNA, SNTAGT. CDR3 coding DNA: TGTGCCAGCAGTGAGGTCGGGGGGGCCGAGACGCAGTATTTT. The encoded protein is CASSEVGGAETQYF.

This clone was seen only once. This rearrangement joins TRBV9 to TRBJ1-6, with TRBD1 matching over 7 bases. This CDR3 region has 15 residues. V lost 4 bases, J lost 6 bases, and 7 bases stayed unmatched. Germline values: CDR1 SGDLS, CDR2 YYNGEE. The CDR3 sequence is CASSTTGARNSPLHF. CDR3 nucleotide sequence: TGTGCCAGCAGCACTACAGGGGCCCGTAATTCACCCCTCCACTTT.

The chain links TRBV27 to TRBJ1-5; D gene uncertain. This CDR3 contains 14 residues. The germline gives CDR1 MNHEY, CDR2 SMNVEV (reference sequence). V was cut by 6 bases and J by 4 bases, with 13 bases left in between. The CDR3 is CASSSPTRNQPQHF. The CDR3 coding sequence is TGTGCCAGCAGCTCGCCGACAAGGAATCAGCCCCAGCATTTT.

V and J are TRBV7-8 and TRBJ2-7; TRBD1 might be the D (6 bases). V was cut by 1 base and J by 8 bases, with 12 bases left in between. This CDR3 has 13 amino acids. Germline V lookup: CDR1 SGHVS, CDR2 FQNEAQ. As DNA, the CDR3 is TGTGCCAGCAGCTTAGATCTACAGGGCCAGCAGTACTTC. Amino acid sequence: CASSLDLQGQQYF.

The genes are TRBV7-2 and TRBJ2-7; D is perhaps TRBD2 (5 bases). Germline-derived CDR1 and CDR2 are SGHTA and FQGNSA. Deletions cut 2 bases from V and 3 bases from J, with 20 bases between. This CDR3 has 17 residues. CDR3 in amino acids: CASSLLVAAAVGYEQYF. The CDR3 coding sequence is TGTGCCAGCAGCTTATTGGTGGCGGCAGCGGTTGGCTACGAGCAGTACTTC.

The CDR3 loop is CASSPLVGGRTDTQYF. In DNA, the CDR3 is TGCGCCAGCAGCCCACTAGTGGGAGGGCGCACAGATACGCAGTATTTT. V usage is TRBV5-1 and J usage is TRBJ2-3; 7 nucleotides align to TRBD2. Germline assignment: CDR1 SGHRS and CDR2 YFSETQ. The CDR3 is 16 amino acids. V was clipped by 4 bases and J by 1 base; unmatched bases: 9.

The chain carries TRBV5-1 and TRBJ2-2; 7 nucleotides line up with TRBD1. The V and J ends lost 5 bases and 5 bases, in that order; junction bases with no gene match: 9. Germline V gene lookup returns CDR1 SGHRS and CDR2 YFSETQ. The CDR3 runs 15 residues. CDR3 sequence reads: CASSPTGVGTGELFF. The CDR3 nucleotides read TGCGCCAGCAGTCCTACAGGGGTGGGGACCGGGGAGCTGTTTTTT.

This clone has only a few counts. The chain uses TRBV7-9 and TRBJ1-2; TRBD1 is a possible D gene (5 bases). The CDR3 sequence is 13 residues long. In germline, CDR1 is SEHNR, CDR2 FQNEAQ (reference sequence). V lost 5 bases to trimming and J lost 8 bases, with 15 bases between them. CDR3 sequence reads: CASSRGDGEGYTF. The DNA of the CDR3 is TGTGCCAGCAGCCGGGGGGACGGTGAGGGCTACACCTTC.

The chain recombines TRBV11-1 with TRBJ2-1; tentative D call: TRBD2 (7 bases). Trimming took 2 bases from V and 6 from J, leaving 14 bases between them. This CDR3 region has 15 residues. From germline, CDR1 is SGHAT and CDR2 FQDESV (reference sequence). The DNA for the CDR3 is TGTGCCAGCAGCTTAAGGGGGGGACCACTCAATGAGCAGTTCTTC. The encoded protein is CASSLRGGPLNEQFF.

The chain has TRBV9 and TRBJ1-6; 9 bases map to TRBD1. The CDR3 consists of 16 residues. Germline loops: CDR1 SGDLS, CDR2 YYNGEE. J was trimmed by 7 bases and V by 3 bases; bases with no gene match: 8. CDR3 coding DNA: TGTGCCAGCAGCGACGGGACAGGGTGGAAAAATTCACCCCTCCACTTT. This codes for CASSDGTGWKNSPLHF.

The chain is built from TRBV5-8 and TRBJ1-2; 9 bases match TRBD1. This CDR3 comprises 15 residues. V shed 6 bases and J 7 bases; nucleotides not matched to a gene: 13. CDR1 is SGHTS, CDR2 YDEGEE, per germline. CDR3 protein: CASIRGQGTSSGYTF. As DNA, the CDR3 is TGTGCCAGCATCCGGGGACAGGGAACTTCTTCTGGCTACACCTTC.

The gene calls are TRBV5-6 and TRBJ1-2, with 7 bases aligning to TRBD1. The CDR3 has 12 residues. The J segment lost 4 bases and the V segment lost 4 bases, leaving 1 base of the junction unmatched. Germline CDR1 reads SGHDT; CDR2 reads YYEEEE. The CDR3 nucleotides read TGTGCCAGCAGCCGGGACAGCTATGGCTACACCTTC. Encoded protein: CASSRDSYGYTF.

V and J are TRBV29-1 and TRBJ2-5, with D perhaps matching TRBD1 (5 bases). This CDR3 comprises 13 residues. The V gene lost 7 bases and the J gene lost 1 base, with 13 bases spanning the gap. Germline V gene data show CDR1 as SQVTM and CDR2 as ANQGSEA. CDR3 residues: CSALWGLQETQYF. The CDR3 nucleotides read TGCAGCGCCCTTTGGGGCCTCCAAGAGACCCAGTACTTC.